This is a list of T cell receptor beta chains from one sample in a study of human T cells and chemical hapten exposure. TCRdb re-analysed the RACE reads in MiXCR, keeping a single row per CDR3 protein. This sample has about 300,000 distinct CDR3 sequences; 5% to 6.5% occur once, and the top ten carry about 7.7%. The specimen was whole blood, collected in connection with sensitization to the hapten diphenylcyclopropenone (DPC). The receptors originated from a woman in her late teens or twenties with alopecia areata. Some clones in this sample may be carry-over from other donors' samples. Each CDR3 is given with its conserved first and last residue. The D gene is left open where the match is weak. Clone sizes are given selectively: once, few, many, or a class where the clone is expanded.

TRBJ1-3 | TRBV12-3/TRBV12-4 | - | many | CASNYDGNTIYF | TGTGCCAGCAATTACGATGGAAACACCATATATTTT
TRBJ2-2 | TRBV24-1 | - | - | CATSDWANTGELFF | TGTGCCACCAGTGATTGGGCGAACACCGGGGAGCTGTTTTTT
TRBJ2-3 | TRBV2 | TRBD2 | many | CASKQLAGSTDTQYF | TGTGCCAGCAAACAACTAGCGGGGAGCACAGATACGCAGTATTTT
TRBJ1-2 | TRBV12-3/TRBV12-4 | - | many | CASRGAYYGYTF | TGTGCCAGCAGAGGGGCATACTATGGCTACACCTTC
TRBJ2-1 | TRBV4-3 | TRBD2 | many | CASSLGSGGFYNEQFF | TGCGCCAGCAGCCTAGGAAGCGGGGGGTTCTACAATGAGCAGTTCTTC
TRBJ2-1 | TRBV6-2/TRBV6-3 | TRBD2 | many | CASSYSDGGGPYEQFF | TGTGCCAGCAGTTACTCGGACGGGGGGGGCCCTTATGAGCAGTTCTTC
TRBJ2-7 | TRBV9 | - | many | CASSVGFYEQYF | TGTGCCAGCAGCGTAGGGTTCTACGAGCAGTACTTC
TRBJ1-1 | TRBV20-1 | - | few | CSAINRVLRLSAFF | TGCAGTGCTATAAACAGGGTGCTTCGGTTATCAGCTTTCTTT
TRBJ1-5 | TRBV5-1 | TRBD1 | few | CASDRDVCSNQPQHF | TGCGCCAGCGACAGGGATGTTTGTAGCAATCAGCCCCAGCATTTT
TRBJ2-5 | TRBV10-3 | TRBD2 | many | CAISPGGEGIYQETQYF | TGTGCCATCAGCCCCGGGGGGGAGGGCATATACCAAGAGACCCAGTACTTC
TRBJ1-6 | TRBV4-1 | - | many | CASSLRDGSNNSPLHF | TGCGCCAGCAGCTTACGGGACGGTTCCAATAATTCACCCCTCCACTTT